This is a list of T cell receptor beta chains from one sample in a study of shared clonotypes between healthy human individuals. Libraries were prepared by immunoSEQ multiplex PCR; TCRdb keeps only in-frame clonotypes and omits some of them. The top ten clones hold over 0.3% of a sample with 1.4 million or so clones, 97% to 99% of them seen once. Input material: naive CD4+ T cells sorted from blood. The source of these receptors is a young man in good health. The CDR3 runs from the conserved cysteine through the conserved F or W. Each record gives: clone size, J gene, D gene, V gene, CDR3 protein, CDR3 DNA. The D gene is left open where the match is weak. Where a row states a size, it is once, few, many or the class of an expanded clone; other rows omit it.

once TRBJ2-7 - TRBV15 CATSRGAAREQYF TGTGCCACCAGCAGAGGTGCTGCGCGGGAGCAGTACTTC
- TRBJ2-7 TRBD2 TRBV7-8 CASSPRTSFYEQYF TGTGCCAGCAGCCCCCGGACTAGCTTCTACGAGCAGTACTTC
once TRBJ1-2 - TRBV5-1 CASSSTGTYGYTF TGCGCCAGCAGCTCGACAGGAACGTACGGCTACACCTTC
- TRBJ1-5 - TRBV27 CASSQGVWDSNQPQHF TGTGCCAGCAGCCAAGGGGTCTGGGATAGCAATCAGCCCCAGCATTTT
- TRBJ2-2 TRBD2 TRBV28 CASSSSGLAGGSGELFF TGTGCCAGCAGTTCCTCCGGACTAGCGGGAGGGTCCGGGGAGCTGTTTTTT
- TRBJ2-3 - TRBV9 CASSEPQNTQYF TGTGCCAGCAGTGAACCCCAAAATACGCAGTATTTT
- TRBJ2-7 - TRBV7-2 CASSLPGTYEQYF TGTGCCAGCAGCTTACCTGGGACCTACGAGCAGTACTTC
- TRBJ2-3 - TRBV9 CASSSTGRSSTDTQYF TGTGCCAGCAGCTCAACCGGACGGAGTAGCACAGATACGCAGTATTTT
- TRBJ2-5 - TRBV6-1 CASSETPAGTQYF TGTGCCAGCAGTGAAACCCCCGCGGGGACCCAGTACTTC
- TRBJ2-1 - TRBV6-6 CASSPNEWQFF TGTGCCAGCAGCCCCAATGAGTGGCAGTTCTTC
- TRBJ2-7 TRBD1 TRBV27 CASRRTGVPYEQYF TGTGCCAGCCGAAGGACAGGGGTGCCCTACGAGCAGTACTTC
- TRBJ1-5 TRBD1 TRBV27 CASARTGGNQPQHF TGTGCCAGCGCCAGGACAGGCGGCAATCAGCCCCAGCATTTT
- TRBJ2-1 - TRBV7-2 CASSLVRAYNEQFF TGTGCCAGCAGCTTAGTTCGAGCTTACAATGAGCAGTTCTTC
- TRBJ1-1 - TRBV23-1 CASSPKTGTEAFF TGCGCCAGCAGTCCCAAGACAGGCACTGAAGCTTTCTTT
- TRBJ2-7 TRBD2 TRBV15 CATSRGGLAMTYEQYF TGTGCCACCAGCAGGGGGGGACTAGCGATGACCTACGAGCAGTACTTC
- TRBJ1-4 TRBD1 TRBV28 CASSLGTGGEKLFF TGTGCCAGCAGTCTCGGGACAGGGGGTGAAAAACTGTTTTTT
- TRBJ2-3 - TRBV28 CASSPAAAYTDTQYF TGTGCCAGCTCCCCCGCGGCGGCCTACACAGATACGCAGTATTTT
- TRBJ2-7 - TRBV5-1 CASSPGYYEQYF TGCGCCAGCAGCCCAGGATACTACGAGCAGTACTTC
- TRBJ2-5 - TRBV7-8 CASSPRLLETQYF TGTGCCAGCAGCCCTCGGCTCCTGGAGACCCAGTACTTC
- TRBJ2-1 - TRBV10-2 CASRPPAYNEQFF TGCGCCAGCCGGCCTCCAGCCTACAATGAGCAGTTCTTC